Below are 4 T cell receptor beta chains sequenced from a single sample in a study of T cell responses to AZD1222 COVID-19 vaccine (dated by TCRdb to 2020 to 2023). The library was produced with the immunoSEQ multiplex PCR assay. Not all clones reach the TCRdb copy of this immuneACCESS table, which keeps in-frame sequences only. Checked studies attribute under half of the gap to unresolved V genes and leave the rest unexplained. For this sample there are 150,000 to 180,000 clones; about nine tenths appear just once. Of the sample, around 3.1% is held by the ten largest clones. The time point label corresponds to: baseline before first vaccination. The sample was peripheral blood, taken on day 0 of AZD1222 vaccination. The receptors derive from an adult in good health.

V usage is TRBV29-1 and J usage is TRBJ1-1; D unclear. The V gene's germline CDR1 is SQVTM and CDR2 ANQGSEA. This CDR3 has 12 amino acids. V was trimmed by 7 bases and J by 5 bases, leaving 14 bases between them. The CDR3 loop reads CSARTAGTEAFF. In DNA, the CDR3 is TGCAGCGCTCGGACGGCGGGAACTGAAGCTTTCTTT. The full variable domain, with the rest looked up from reference TRBV29-1 and TRBJ1-1, is SAVISQKPSRDICQRGTSLTIQCQVDSQVTMMFWYRQQPGQSLTLIATANQGSEATYESGFVIDKFPISRPNLTFSTLTVSNMSPEDSSIYLCSARTAGTEAFFGQGTRLTVV.

This rearrangement joins TRBV19 to TRBJ1-1; D unclear. The CDR3 is made up of 13 amino acids. CDR1 is LNHDA and CDR2 is SQIVND in the germline V gene (reference sequence). Trimming shortened V by 2 bases and J by 4 bases, and 8 bases separated the two germline ends. The DNA for the CDR3 is TGTGCCAGTAGTATAACTACATCCACTGAAGCTTTCTTT. This gives the protein CASSITTSTEAFF. Variable domain in full (rest from reference TRBV19 and TRBJ1-1): DGGITQSPKYLFRKEGQNVTLSCEQNLNHDAMYWYRQDPGQGLRLIYYSQIVNDFQKGDIAEGYSVSREKKESFPLTVTSAQKNPTAFYLCASSITTSTEAFFGQGTRLTVV.

This sequence joins TRBV2 and TRBJ1-2; the D is unclear. The CDR3 runs to 16 residues. The germline CDR1 and CDR2 sequences are SNHLY and FYNNEI. The germline V and J ends were trimmed by 8 bases and 2 bases, with 21 bases remaining between them. CDR3 in DNA: TGTGCCAGCCGACATCGGACGTTGAGTGGGAACTATGGCTACACCTTC. Its translation: CASRHRTLSGNYGYTF.

This chain joins TRBV12-2 and TRBJ1-2; no check of the table's D call, TRBD1, against the DNA was made. TRBV12-2 has pseudogene status. The CDR3 contains 16 residues. CDR3 sequence reads: CASRFPSGTEDVGYTF. CDR3 nucleotide sequence: TGTGCAAGTCGCTTTCCTTCCGGGACAGAGGACGTGGGCTACACCTTC.